This TCR beta chain was observed in a study of shared clonotypes between healthy human individuals. This clone has just a few counts. The antigen remains unidentified. Deep was the level at which the assay was run. Here immunoSEQ multiplex PCR was the method, and the copy in TCRdb shows in-frame clones only, minus some. In the table there are over a million clones, about 80% of which are singletons. The CDR3 is 14 amino acids. V was pared by 2 bases and J by 0 bases, with 7 bases between. Germline V gene sequence: CDR1 MDHEN, CDR2 SYDVKM. Study observations and caveats: Estimated clonotype richness was generally higher in naive than memory subsets.

All participating donors were Caucasian adults from Nashville, Tennessee. The chain couples TRBV28 to TRBJ1-1; D not resolved. The clonotype originates from a man aged 18 to 30 in good health. Some clones in this sample may be carry-over from other donors' samples. Sequencing was carried out using memory CD4+ T cells from PBMCs. Subset: CD45RA-negative fraction. In DNA form, the CDR3 reads TGTGCCAGCAGTTTAGGCAGCATGAACACTGAAGCTTTCTTT. It yields the protein CASSLGSMNTEAFF.